This T cell receptor (beta chain) emerged from a study of cytomegalovirus exposure and HLA in healthy donors. Points from the study as a whole: Common viral pathogens seemed, in a later analysis, to connect with several of the most significant clusters.

Only a few counts were recorded for this clone. Its target is not known. These donors, healthy bone marrow donors, were studied. The PCR used 60 Vbeta and 13 Jbeta primers. Repertoires were generated with immunoSEQ multiplex PCR, while TCRdb's copy carries only in-frame clones and drops some. In the table there are roughly 140,000 clones, about 70% of which are singletons. The sample comprised PBMCs. The receptor was isolated from a man aged 55 to 70 in good health and CMV-seronegative.

This CDR3 reads CASVLAGSPGETQYF. Written as DNA, the CDR3 is TGTGCTAGTGTTTTAGCGGGATCACCAGGGGAGACCCAGTACTTC. V and J are TRBV12-5 and TRBJ2-5; the match to TRBD2 covers 8 bases. Germline-derived CDR1 and CDR2 are LGHNT and FRNRAP. The CDR3 has 15 residues. V shed 7 bases and J 5 bases; nucleotides not matched to a gene: 12. Drawing the rest from reference TRBV12-5 and TRBJ2-5, the complete variable domain is DARVTQTPRHKVTEMGQEVTMRCQPILGHNTVFWYRQTMMQGLELLAYFRNRAPLDDSGMPKDRFSAEMPDATLATLKIQPSEPRDSAVYFCASVLAGSPGETQYFGPGTRLLVL.